Listed below are T cell receptor beta chains from one sample, sequenced in a study of identical twins. TCRdb used MiXCR to reprocess the 5' RACE reads, holding one entry per CDR3 protein. In the table there are approximately 240,000 distinct CDR3 sequences, over 13% of which are singletons. Input material: memory (CD45RO+) T cells sorted from blood. All receptors come from a woman aged 18 to 35 in good health. The CDR3 runs from the conserved cysteine through the conserved F or W. D genes are given only for firm matches. Not every row has a clone size; where given, it reads once, few, many or a size class.

len,v_gene,j_gene,abundance,d_gene,CDR3nt,CDR3aa
15,TRBV6-5,TRBJ2-7,-,TRBD2,TGTGCCAGCAGTTTTCTAGGGCGGGAGTTCTACGAGCAGTACTTC,CASSFLGREFYEQYF
12,TRBV12-3/TRBV12-4,TRBJ1-6,many,-,TGTGCCAGCAGGGTTTCAAATTCACCCCTCCACTTT,CASRVSNSPLHF
15,TRBV18,TRBJ2-1,-,-,TGTGCCAGCTCACCAAGCCGCGGCTCCTACAATGAGCAGTTCTTC,CASSPSRGSYNEQFF
15,TRBV11-3,TRBJ2-2,many,TRBD1,TGTGCCAGCAGCTCTGGACAGGCGGACACCGGGGAGCTGTTTTTT,CASSSGQADTGELFF
12,TRBV7-9,TRBJ1-1,-,-,TGTGCCAGCAGCTTGACAGTCACTGAAGCTTTCTTT,CASSLTVTEAFF
15,TRBV9,TRBJ2-5,-,TRBD1,TGTGCCAGCAGCGTAAGGACAGGGAGGCAAGAGACCCAGTACTTC,CASSVRTGRQETQYF
12,TRBV20-1,TRBJ1-2,-,-,TGCAGTGCTCAGAGCCAAGGCTATGGCTACACCTTC,CSAQSQGYGYTF
12,TRBV2,TRBJ2-5,many,-,TGTGCCAGCAGTGGACAGCAAGAGACCCAGTACTTC,CASSGQQETQYF
12,TRBV6-6,TRBJ2-7,many,-,TGTGCCAGCAGGGAGAATAGCTACGAGCAGTACTTC,CASRENSYEQYF
15,TRBV12-3/TRBV12-4,TRBJ2-6,many,-,TGTGCCAGCAGTTTGAGGAACTCTGGGGCCAACGTCCTGACTTTC,CASSLRNSGANVLTF
15,TRBV6-1,TRBJ2-3,few,-,TGTGCCAGCAGTGAAACCCTAGGTAGCACAGATACGCAGTATTTT,CASSETLGSTDTQYF
10,TRBV7-9,TRBJ1-2,-,-,TGTGCCGCCACTCCGTCGAGGAACACCTTC,CAATPSRNTF
15,TRBV20-1,TRBJ2-1,few,-,TGCAGTGCTAGATTACTTACCGCAGGGGTCAATGAGCAGTTCTTC,CSARLLTAGVNEQFF
16,TRBV7-9,TRBJ2-1,-,TRBD2,TGTGCCAGCAGCTTTCCCCGGGCGGGAGTGGAAAATGAGCAGTTCTTC,CASSFPRAGVENEQFF
14,TRBV20-1,TRBJ2-2,-,-,TGCAGTGCGCCCGTGGGGGGCACGGCCGGGGAGCTGTTTTTT,CSAPVGGTAGELFF
16,TRBV5-1,TRBJ2-7,few,TRBD1,TGCGCCAGCAGCATCCATAAGGGGACAGCGACGTGGGAGCAGTACTTC,CASSIHKGTATWEQYF
17,TRBV5-1,TRBJ2-1,few,TRBD2,TGCGCCAGCAGCTTGGTGGTAGCGGGGGGACCCGGCAATGAGCAGTTCTTC,CASSLVVAGGPGNEQFF
18,TRBV5-5,TRBJ2-3,once,TRBD1,TGTGCCATCGGCCCCGAAGGGACGCGACAGGGTCGTACAGATACGCAGTATTTT,CAIGPEGTRQGRTDTQYF
14,TRBV6-5,TRBJ2-2,few,-,TGTGCCAGCAGTTCCGGGACCCACACCTTTCAGCTGTTTTTT,CASSSGTHTFQLFF
13,TRBV12-3/TRBV12-4,TRBJ1-2,-,TRBD1,TGTGCCAGCAGCTTTGACAGGGTACGGGGCTACACCTTC,CASSFDRVRGYTF
13,TRBV29-1,TRBJ2-3,few,-,TGCAGCGTTTCTCGTATAGACACAGATACGCAGTATTTT,CSVSRIDTDTQYF
14,TRBV5-1,TRBJ1-1,few,-,TGCGCCAGCAGCTTGAACGGGGAGGGGACTGAAGCTTTCTTT,CASSLNGEGTEAFF
13,TRBV7-9,TRBJ1-1,-,-,TGTGCCAGCATCCCCTACTTTTTCGCTGAAGCTTTCTTT,CASIPYFFAEAFF
16,TRBV9,TRBJ2-7,-,TRBD2,TGTGCCAGCAGCAGTCCCGGGACTAGTGGCTCCTACGAGCAGTACTTC,CASSSPGTSGSYEQYF
11,TRBV20-1,TRBJ1-1,-,TRBD1,TGCAGTGGGGACAGGAACACTGAAGCTTTCTTT,CSGDRNTEAFF
16,TRBV29-1,TRBJ2-7,few,TRBD2,TGCAGCGTTGATACGGGACTAGCGGGACGTGCCTACGAGCAGTACTTC,CSVDTGLAGRAYEQYF
14,TRBV5-1,TRBJ2-1,many,TRBD1,TGCGCCAGCAGCTTCTCAGGGGGCAGGAATGAGCAGTTCTTC,CASSFSGGRNEQFF
14,TRBV7-9,TRBJ1-2,-,-,TGTGCCAGCAGCCCCAACCGGGGGGCAAGTGGCTACACCTTC,CASSPNRGASGYTF
16,TRBV3-1,TRBJ2-3,-,TRBD2,TGTGCCAGCAGCCGAGGGACTAGCGGGAACACAGATACGCAGTATTTT,CASSRGTSGNTDTQYF
15,TRBV6-1,TRBJ2-2,many,TRBD1,TGTGCCAGCAGTCCAGGACAGGGGAACACCGGGGAGCTGTTTTTT,CASSPGQGNTGELFF
18,TRBV2,TRBJ1-5,-,-,TGTGCCAGCAGCCAACTTCCCCCCGGCAGGGATAGACATCAGCCCCAGCATTTT,CASSQLPPGRDRHQPQHF
15,TRBV6-1,TRBJ2-6,few,TRBD1,TGTGCCAGCAGGTCCCAGGGGGCTGGGGCCAACGTCCTGACTTTC,CASRSQGAGANVLTF
16,TRBV5-1,TRBJ2-1,few,TRBD2,TGCGCCAGCAGCTCCGGACTAGGCCCACTCTACAATGAGCAGTTCTTC,CASSSGLGPLYNEQFF
14,TRBV27,TRBJ1-2,few,TRBD1,TGTGCCAGCAGGAGGGGACAGGAGGGAGGTGGCTACACCTTC,CASRRGQEGGGYTF
16,TRBV13,TRBJ2-7,many,-,TGTGCCAGCAGCTCCCCACGACAGGGAGGCTCCTACGAGCAGTACTTC,CASSSPRQGGSYEQYF
12,TRBV12-3/TRBV12-4,TRBJ1-5,-,-,TGTGCCAGCAGCTACGGGAGTCAGCCCCAGCATTTT,CASSYGSQPQHF
13,TRBV5-1,TRBJ2-1,many,-,TGCGCCAGCAGCTTGGACGGAGGCAATGAGCAGTTCTTC,CASSLDGGNEQFF
16,TRBV2,TRBJ2-7,few,TRBD1,TGTGCCAGCAGTGAAGCGTTTGGGACAGACTACTACGAGCAGTACTTC,CASSEAFGTDYYEQYF
13,TRBV10-2,TRBJ2-3,few,-,TGCGCCAGCAGTGACCCAGGCAGAGATACGCAGTATTTT,CASSDPGRDTQYF
15,TRBV5-1,TRBJ1-2,-,-,TGCGCCAGCAGCCCCGACTCGGGGAACGGCTATGGCTACACCTTC,CASSPDSGNGYGYTF
13,TRBV18,TRBJ2-7,-,-,TGTGCCAGCTCAAGGGACATCCCCGCCGAGCAGTACTTC,CASSRDIPAEQYF
13,TRBV5-1,TRBJ1-1,many,TRBD1,TGCGCCAGCAGCCCCGGACAGGGCGATGAAGCTTTCTTT,CASSPGQGDEAFF
13,TRBV15,TRBJ1-4,-,-,TGTGCCACGAGCAGGGACACTAATGAAAAACTGTTTTTT,CATSRDTNEKLFF
12,TRBV3-1,TRBJ2-3,few,-,TGTGCCAGCAGCCCCACCGGATATACGCAGTATTTT,CASSPTGYTQYF
15,TRBV5-1,TRBJ2-1,-,-,TGCGCCAGCAGCTTTACGGACAGAAATAACAATGAGCAGTTCTTC,CASSFTDRNNNEQFF
14,TRBV11-2,TRBJ2-3,many,-,TGTGCCAGCGTCAACCCGGGGACTCGTGATACGCAGTATTTT,CASVNPGTRDTQYF
15,TRBV12-3/TRBV12-4,TRBJ2-1,many,TRBD2,TGTGCCAGCAGTTTAGGTGGGCGGGGGGGCAATGAGCAGTTCTTC,CASSLGGRGGNEQFF
14,TRBV27,TRBJ2-5,-,-,TGTGCCAGCAGTTTAGGAAACACTCGGGAGACCCAGTACTTC,CASSLGNTRETQYF
14,TRBV20-1,TRBJ2-1,-,TRBD2,TGCAGTGCAGTAACTAGCGGGGGTAACAATGAGCAGTTCTTC,CSAVTSGGNNEQFF
13,TRBV6-5,TRBJ1-1,few,-,TGTGCCAGCAGTTACTGGGCAAACACTGAAGCTTTCTTT,CASSYWANTEAFF
13,TRBV7-9,TRBJ2-7,-,-,TGTGCCAGCAGCTTGGCAAACTCCTACGAGCAGTACTTC,CASSLANSYEQYF
15,TRBV6-1,TRBJ1-2,-,TRBD1,TGTGCCACTTTGGGACAGGAAACTTATAACTATGGCTACACCTTC,CATLGQETYNYGYTF